The T cell receptor (beta chain) under discussion was sequenced for a study of blood T cell repertoires in COVID-19. Germline loops: CDR1 GTSNPN, CDR2 SVGIG (reference sequence). After removal of 3 bases from V and 4 bases from J, the junction contained 4 bases not matched to a gene. CDR3 length: 13 amino acids. Measured with immunoSEQ multiplex PCR; TCRdb has only the in-frame clones, and not every one. In the table there are 67,000 or so clones, about 80% of which are singletons. Sequencing input: peripheral blood. The V and J genes are TRBV30 and TRBJ1-2; the match to TRBD1 covers 8 bases. This clonotype originated in a man aged 65 to 79 with acute or convalescent COVID-19. The CDR3 DNA is TGTGCCTGGAGAGACAGGGGCGTCTATGGCTACACCTTC. As protein: CAWRDRGVYGYTF.